Sequencing of this TCR beta chain was carried out in a study of regulatory T cells in long-lasting Graves disease (dated by TCRdb to about 2021). For the study in its entirety: In the newly diagnosed Graves' disease group, patients had been taking antithyroid drugs for less than 3 months. TCR sequencing covered some 13 persistent and some 20 newly diagnosed Graves' disease patients, some 33 samples in total. Peripheral blood TCR sequencing and RNA sequencing compared persistent Graves' disease patients with newly diagnosed Graves' disease patients. The study was registered as a clinical trial and conducted in China.

Receptor amplification or capture employed multiplex PCR. Sequenced on an Illumina HiSeq 4000. iRepertoire HTBI primers and Arm-PCR amplification of CDR3 regions were used to construct TCR beta libraries. Before sequencing, the PCR products went through gel purification. The study's own analysis went as follows. Across samples, 60 to 80 TRBV and roughly 15 TRBJ segments were identified and used for gene usage analysis of CDR3 amino acid clonotypes. COPE and FqMerger were used to merge the filtered high-quality paired reads into contigs. BLAST was used to align contigs to IMGT TRBV, TRBD and TRBJ reference genes, with CDR3 defined following IMGT. Clonotypes above 0.1% frequency were classified as highly expanded clones. Shannon entropy was used to measure repertoire diversity, and the Gini coefficient was used to measure V-J evenness. A clonotype was considered public if more than one individual shared it. The public reads were reprocessed in TCRdb via fastp at Q25 and MiXCR, keeping in-frame beta chains. Entries are consolidated by CDR3 protein sequence, retaining the most common genes and DNA. The V and J calls and clone size are TCRdb's, not the authors'. This sample lists some 410,000 distinct CDR3 sequences; approximately 16% were detected once. Roughly 10% of the sample comes from the top ten.

Trimming takes 2 bases off V and 7 bases off J; junction bases not matched to a gene: 5. Including the terminal cysteine and phenylalanine, the CDR3 comprises 16 residues. Only the CDR3 part of the read is kept: 48 bases, read in frame from the first base. The CDR1 and CDR2 encoded by the germline V gene are MNHEY and SVGEGT. General conclusions and limits of the study: Sequencing and analysis were restricted to the TCR beta chain. Compared with newly diagnosed patients, patients with persistent Graves' disease had lower TCR Shannon entropy and fewer highly expanded clones, which suggests clonal expansion. Patients with persistent disease shared more public clonotypes (about 2,900) than newly diagnosed patients did (around 930). Only peripheral blood was studied, because thyroid tissue, the primary lesion, was inaccessible. As a limitation, the authors acknowledged that the small sample size may reduce accuracy. Persistent disease showed preferential use of TRBV28, TRBJ1-2 and TRBJ2-5, whereas newly diagnosed disease favored TRBV20-1 and TRBJ2-1.

This sample's time point label indicates: newly diagnosed GD, antithyroid drugs for less than 3 months. For both TCR sequencing and RNA sequencing, RNA was extracted from PBMCs in TRIzol. The diagnosis of Graves' disease was made according to American Thyroid Association guidelines. The patients came from an endocrinology department in Xi'an, China. Each patient gave approximately 9.7 milliliters of peripheral blood, collected in an EDTA anticoagulant tube. Ficoll Paque Plus density gradient separation was used to isolate PBMCs, and no additional T cell sorting was done. An Agilent 2100 Bioanalyzer and agarose gel were used to check RNA quality, and a NanoDrop 2000 was used to measure RNA concentration. Comments on this clonotype: The specificity of this receptor is unknown. Base qualities are missing; no much larger clone stands one base away.

These same records also appear under a second study, on T cells in Graves' hyperthyroidism and ophthalmopathy. As that second study puts it: Graves' hyperthyroidism was defined as stable when no progression to ophthalmopathy occurred over 18 months of follow-up. The hyperthyroidism patients were between 18 and 65 years old and newly diagnosed, with a disease duration of less than 2 months. Patients with uncontrolled infections, other autoimmune diseases, pregnancy or lactation were excluded. Diagnoses were established on the basis of clinical symptoms, serum thyroxine and TRAb, thyroid ultrasound, and orbital computed tomography. The first round of RT-PCR for the TCR CDR3 was performed with the HTBI primer set and the Qiagen OneStep RT-PCR kit. Blood samples also contained most of the expanded thyroid clonotypes (frequency above 0.001), which suggests that blood repertoires may reflect thyroid immune responses. Ophthalmopathy was separated from stable hyperthyroidism by a 13 V-J signature model, with approximately 85% sensitivity and about 81% specificity obtained in cross-validation and 80%/75% obtained in testing. In validation, progression to ophthalmopathy was predicted by the model with 65% to 71% sensitivity and 72.22% specificity, a median of roughly 6.4 months before onset. To identify distinguishing TCR V-J signatures, a discovery cohort of 90 to 100 patients was used, comprising some 43 with Graves' ophthalmopathy and some 60 with stable Graves' hyperthyroidism. Whether ophthalmopathy could be predicted prospectively was tested in an independent validation cohort made up of roughly 20 hyperthyroidism patients plus 17 patients who later progressed to ophthalmopathy. The 100 or so discovery patients were divided at random into training and test sets in a 7:3 ratio. In more than five Graves' hyperthyroidism patients, the study also compared T-cell repertoires from thyroid tissue with T-cell repertoires from blood. Once sampling was done, hyperthyroidism patients were given methimazole at a starting dose of 30 mg daily, whereas ophthalmopathy patients were given high-dose intravenous methylprednisolone. Libraries were constructed in a second round of multiplex PCR, after which size selection and purification were performed. The libraries were sequenced on an Illumina HiSeq2000 using paired-end 100 bp reads. Raw data were processed with SOAPnuke, discarding reads with adapters, uncalled bases, mean Phred below 15, or no exact constant-primer or identifier match. High-quality paired reads were merged using COPE v1.2.5, and each unique nucleotide sequence was defined as a clonotype. Clonotypes were aligned to IMGT TRBV, TRBD and TRBJ reference segments using MiTCR v1.1. Analysis was restricted to V-J combinations with a frequency above 0.0001, which covered roughly 99% of repertoires. The TCS score was defined as the ratio of F50 (clonal expansion) to E x V (chaos), calculated using BLOSUM62-based TCRdist between CDR3 peptides within each V-J. Welch's t-statistics and random forest reduced fewer than 600 V-J features to 13, which were used in a naive Bayes classifier (R e1071). No statistical method was used to fix the sample size in advance, and group allocation was not hidden from the investigators. The paper describes TCR Vbeta CDR3 sequencing of 140 or so peripheral blood samples, made up of around 41 ophthalmopathy patients, over 70 hyperthyroidism patients and 17 progressor patients.

The rearranged chain carries TRBV6-2 or TRBV6-3 and TRBJ2-1; TRBD2 lines up with 13 middle nucleotides. The sample here was peripheral blood mononuclear cells (PBMCs), taken at new diagnosis, from a patient treated with antithyroid drugs. The TCR sequence derives from a woman in her 30s with Graves disease. Donor details come from another sample of the same person, matched by shared clones. The CDR3 protein: CASSYPGLAGFNEQFF. The DNA sequence is TGTGCCAGCAGTTACCCGGGACTAGCGGGATTTAATGAGCAGTTCTTC.